This T cell receptor beta chain was observed in a study of cytomegalovirus exposure and HLA in healthy donors. As for the study in general: In an earlier analysis, 90 million to 130 million unique TCR beta sequences were found from 150 million to 200 million T cells.

The PCR used 60 Vbeta and 13 Jbeta primers. Generated by immunoSEQ multiplex PCR, the TCRdb table keeps only in-frame clones and is missing some. This sample has under 110,000 clones, with 75% found just once. The receptor's source is a man aged 50 or older in good health and CMV-seronegative. Sequenced sample: PBMCs.

The CDR3 coding sequence is TGTGCCAGCAGCACATCCGGGACAGAATACTACGAGCAGTACTTC. Amino acids: CASSTSGTEYYEQYF. This chain connects TRBV7-2 to TRBJ2-7, with 7 bases lining up with TRBD1. Germline trimming cut 5 bases from V and 3 bases from J; bases unmatched to any gene: 10. The CDR3 contains 15 residues. Germline CDR1 SGHTA, CDR2 FQGNSA.